A single sample is the source of the 10 T cell receptor beta chains below, sequenced in a study of blood T cell repertoires in COVID-19. Generated by immunoSEQ multiplex PCR, the TCRdb table keeps only in-frame clones and is missing some. The sample has about 63,000 clones; roughly 89% are singletons. Material: peripheral blood. The origin of the receptors is a woman older than 75 with acute or convalescent COVID-19.

CDR3 residues: CASSLRGTVTDTQYF. Here the CDR3 DNA reads TGTGCCAGCAGCTTGAGGGGGACAGTCACAGATACGCAGTATTTT. The chain combines TRBV5-6 with TRBJ2-3; 7 positions agree with TRBD1. Germline V CDR1 and CDR2: SGHDT, YYEEEE. The CDR3 covers 15 residues. V shed 1 base and J 2 bases; nucleotides not matched to a gene: 4.

The chain links TRBV30 to TRBJ2-7, with 7 bases matching TRBD2. Germline V gene data show CDR1 as GTSNPN and CDR2 as SVGIG (reference sequence). The CDR3 has 16 residues. V shed 5 bases and J 3 bases; nucleotides not matched to a gene: 16. The CDR3 here is CAWAPLGAGTIYEQYF. The CDR3 DNA sequence: TGTGCCTGGGCCCCCTTGGGAGCGGGAACGATCTACGAGCAGTACTTC.

This chain connects TRBV18 to TRBJ1-4; 7 positions agree with TRBD1. The CDR3 has 16 residues. The V segment lost 2 bases and the J segment 2 bases; nucleotides outside the gene matches: 5. The germline CDR1 and CDR2 sequences are KGHSH and LQKENI. CDR3: CASSPVQGGTNEKLFF. Written as DNA, the CDR3 is TGTGCCAGCTCACCAGTCCAGGGGGGCACTAATGAAAAACTGTTTTTT.

V is TRBV5-1 and J is TRBJ2-7; D possibly corresponds to TRBD1 (7 bases). The germline gives CDR1 SGHRS, CDR2 YFSETQ. The ends were cut back, 2 bases at V and 2 bases at J, with 11 bases in the middle. The CDR3 totals 14 residues. As DNA, the CDR3 is TGCGCCAGCAGCTTTCAGGGGGGCACCTACGAGCAGTACTTC. As protein: CASSFQGGTYEQYF.

The chain recombines TRBV29-1 with TRBJ1-1; tentatively, D is TRBD1 (5 bases). Deletions cut 4 bases from V and 7 bases from J, with 10 bases between. Germline V gives CDR1 SQVTM, CDR2 ANQGSEA. The CDR3 covers 11 residues. Written as DNA, the CDR3 is TGCAGCGTTGGTTTCGGGGGTGAAGCTTTCTTT. This sequence encodes CSVGFGGEAFF.

This clone was detected only once. This sequence joins TRBV24-1 and TRBJ2-5, with D perhaps TRBD1 (6 bases). The CDR3 contains 15 residues. V was shortened by 3 bases and J by 4 bases, with 14 bases between the two germline ends. Per germline, CDR1 KGHDR and CDR2 SFDVKD. CDR3 amino acids: CATSDIQGLRETQYF. CDR3 bases: TGTGCCACCAGTGATATACAGGGTCTCAGAGAGACCCAGTACTTC.

The genes are TRBV12-3 or TRBV12-4 and TRBJ1-4; D is undetermined. This CDR3 has 13 amino acids. The germline V and J ends were trimmed by 1 base and 8 bases, with 8 bases remaining between them. The CDR3 reads CASSLVGREKLFF. The CDR3, as DNA: TGTGCCAGCAGTTTAGTGGGGAGGGAAAAACTGTTTTTT.

This chain connects TRBV3-1 (or the pseudogene TRBV3-2) to TRBJ2-7; D ambiguous. The V and J ends lost 0 bases and 3 bases respectively, with 15 bases between them. This CDR3 has 16 amino acids. CDR1 and CDR2 (germline): LGHDT, YNNKEL (reference sequence). The CDR3: CASSQDFRVTVYEQYF. The CDR3 nucleotides are TGTGCCAGCAGCCAAGATTTCCGGGTCACCGTCTACGAGCAGTACTTC.

The rearrangement links TRBV5-1 to TRBJ1-4, with TRBD1 as a possible D gene (6 bases). Germline-derived CDR1 and CDR2 are SGHRS and YFSETQ. This CDR3 spans 14 amino acids. With 2 bases removed from V and 7 bases from J, the gap between germline ends came to 12 bases. CDR3 in amino acids: CASSLQGGTEKLFF. The CDR3 DNA reads TGCGCCAGCAGCTTACAGGGAGGGACTGAAAAACTGTTTTTT.

This chain uses TRBV5-4 with TRBJ1-1; D not certain. The CDR3 has 13 residues. Germline V gene sequence: CDR1 SGHNT, CDR2 YYREEE (reference sequence). Trimming shortened V by 0 bases and J by 5 bases, and 8 bases separated the two germline ends. The CDR3 loop is CASSLGGRTEAFF. The CDR3 nucleotides read TGTGCCAGCAGCTTGGGCGGCCGGACTGAAGCTTTCTTT.